Listed below are T cell receptor beta chains from one sample, sequenced in a study of siplizumab effects on memory and regulatory T cells. Clones were sequenced by immunoSEQ multiplex PCR, and TCRdb holds only the in-frame ones, with some missing. In the table there are some 62,000 clones, around 80% of which are singletons. The source material was memory CD4+ T cells sorted from blood. The receptors originated from a human donor in good health. The CDR3 runs from the conserved cysteine through the conserved F or W. The D gene is left open where the match is weak. The size entry is marked missing in some rows and otherwise reads once, few, many or a size class.

abundance,j_gene,d_gene,v_gene,CDR3aa,CDR3nt
once,TRBJ2-5,-,TRBV7-3,CASSLMRAGQETQYF,TGTGCCAGCAGCTTAATGAGGGCAGGGCAAGAGACCCAGTACTTC
-,TRBJ1-5,-,TRBV28,CASSSFGGSNQPQHF,TGTGCCAGCAGTTCCTTCGGGGGTAGCAATCAGCCCCAGCATTTT
-,TRBJ2-2,-,TRBV5-1,CASYSDRLNTGELFF,TGCGCCAGCTATTCGGACAGACTAAACACCGGGGAGCTGTTTTTT
-,TRBJ1-6,TRBD1,TRBV5-1,CASSFRDRNSPLHF,TGCGCCAGCAGCTTCCGGGACAGAAATTCACCCCTCCACTTT
-,TRBJ1-3,-,TRBV30,CAWSMSEGNTIYF,TGTGCCTGGAGTATGTCTGAGGGCAACACCATATATTTT
-,TRBJ1-2,-,TRBV6-6,CASSYAETNYGYTF,TGTGCCAGCAGTTACGCAGAAACTAACTATGGCTACACCTTC
-,TRBJ2-2,TRBD2,TRBV19,CASSRDSGPSGTGELFF,TGTGCCAGTAGTCGTGATAGCGGGCCCTCGGGCACCGGGGAGCTGTTTTTT
once,TRBJ2-2,TRBD1,TRBV2,CASVEQGAPTGELFF,TGTGCCAGCGTCGAGCAGGGGGCGCCCACCGGGGAGCTGTTTTTT
-,TRBJ1-4,-,TRBV5-5,CASSLGVSPGESEKLFF,TGTGCCAGCAGCTTGGGGGTGAGCCCGGGGGAGAGTGAAAAACTGTTTTTT
once,TRBJ2-7,-,TRBV6-5,CASSYGGAQILYEQYF,TGTGCCAGCAGTTACGGGGGGGCACAGATACTCTACGAGCAGTACTTC
-,TRBJ2-5,TRBD2,TRBV4-2,CASSPGFSGGASGTQYF,TGTGCCAGCAGCCCAGGCTTTAGCGGGGGGGCCTCAGGGACCCAGTACTTC
-,TRBJ1-1,-,TRBV11-2,CASSPLTGYMNTEAFF,TGTGCCAGCAGCCCGCTGACAGGATACATGAACACTGAAGCTTTCTTT
-,TRBJ2-5,-,TRBV7-2,CASSLGQHQETQYF,TGTGCCAGCAGCTTAGGCCAGCACCAAGAGACCCAGTACTTC
-,TRBJ2-2,TRBD1,TRBV19,CASKTPGGTGELFF,TGTGCCAGTAAAACTCCAGGGGGCACCGGGGAGCTGTTTTTT
few,TRBJ1-2,-,TRBV5-6,CASRVSWDYGYTF,TGTGCCAGCAGGGTGTCTTGGGACTATGGCTACACCTTC
-,TRBJ1-2,-,TRBV12-5,CASGSNRGGEVRGYTF,TGTGCTAGTGGTTCCAACCGAGGAGGGGAGGTGAGAGGCTACACCTTT
-,TRBJ2-3,TRBD2,TRBV27,CASSSLNSGGAADTQYF,TGTGCCAGCAGTTCCCTCAATAGCGGGGGGGCTGCAGATACGCAGTATTTT
-,TRBJ1-6,-,TRBV6-5,CASSYQGGNSPLHF,TGTGCCAGCAGTTATCAGGGAGGAAATTCACCCCTCCACTTT
few,TRBJ1-5,-,TRBV2,CASGREQPQHF,TGTGCCAGCGGCAGGGAACAGCCCCAGCATTTT
-,TRBJ2-1,TRBD2,TRBV9,CASSASGGGWLFF,TGTGCCAGCAGCGCAAGCGGGGGGGGCTGGTTGTTCTTC
few,TRBJ2-3,TRBD2,TRBV19,CASSIAGGTTDTQYF,TGTGCCAGTAGTATAGCGGGGGGGACCACAGATACGCAGTATTTT
-,TRBJ2-5,-,TRBV5-1,CASSPRGGETQYF,TGCGCCAGCAGCCCGAGGGGTGGGGAGACCCAGTACTTC
few,TRBJ1-6,-,TRBV7-8,CASSLAADSPNSPLHF,TGTGCCAGCAGCCTTGCAGCGGACAGTCCTAATTCACCCCTCCACTTT
-,TRBJ2-7,TRBD2,TRBV9,CASSLSTSGIHPYEQYF,TGTGCCAGCAGTCTATCCACTAGCGGGATCCATCCCTACGAGCAGTACTTC
few,TRBJ2-7,TRBD1,TRBV10-3,CAISGQTGGYEQYF,TGTGCCATCAGTGGCCAGACAGGGGGCTACGAGCAGTACTTC
-,TRBJ1-2,TRBD1,TRBV30,CAWAKQTGSYGYTF,TGTGCCTGGGCTAAGCAGACAGGGAGCTATGGCTACACCTTC
-,TRBJ2-5,TRBD2,TRBV6-6,CASSLGSGGGRETQYF,TGTGCCAGCAGTTTGGGTAGCGGGGGCGGTAGGGAGACCCAGTACTTC
-,TRBJ2-3,TRBD2,TRBV7-9,CASSLASSGGSTDTQYF,TGTGCCAGCAGCTTAGCGTCTAGCGGGGGCAGCACAGATACGCAGTATTTT
-,TRBJ1-6,-,TRBV11-2,CASSPRINSPLHF,TGTGCCAGCAGCCCCCGAATCAATTCACCCCTCCACTTT